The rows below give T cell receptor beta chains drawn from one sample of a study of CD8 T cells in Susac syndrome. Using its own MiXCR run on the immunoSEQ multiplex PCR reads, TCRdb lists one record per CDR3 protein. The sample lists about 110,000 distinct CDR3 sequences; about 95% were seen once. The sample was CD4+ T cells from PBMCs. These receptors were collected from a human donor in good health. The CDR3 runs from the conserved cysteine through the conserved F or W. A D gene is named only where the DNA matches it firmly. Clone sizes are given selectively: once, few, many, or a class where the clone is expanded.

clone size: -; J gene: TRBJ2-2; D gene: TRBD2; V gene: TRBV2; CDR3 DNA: TGTGCCAGCAGTGATAGCGGGAGGGCCCCCGGGGAGCTGTTTTTT; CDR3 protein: CASSDSGRAPGELFF
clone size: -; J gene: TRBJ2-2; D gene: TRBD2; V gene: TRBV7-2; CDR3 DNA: TGTGCCAGCCACGGGACTAGCGGAAACACCGGGGAGCTGTTTTTT; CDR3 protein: CASHGTSGNTGELFF
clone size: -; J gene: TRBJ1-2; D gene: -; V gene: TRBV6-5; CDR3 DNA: TGTGCCAGCACATCCTGGGACTCTGGCTACACCTTC; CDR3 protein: CASTSWDSGYTF
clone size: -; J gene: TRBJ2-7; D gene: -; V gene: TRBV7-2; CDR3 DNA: TGTGCCAGCAGCTTAGCAACGGGATGGGATGAGCAGTACTTC; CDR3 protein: CASSLATGWDEQYF
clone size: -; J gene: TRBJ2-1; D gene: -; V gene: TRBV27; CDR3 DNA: TGTGCCAGCAGGACAGGACAGCAGTACAATGAGCAGTTCTTC; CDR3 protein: CASRTGQQYNEQFF
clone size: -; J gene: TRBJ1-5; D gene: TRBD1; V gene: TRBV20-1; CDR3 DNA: TGCAGTGCTAGAGTGGACAGGCCTAATCAGCCCCAGCATTTT; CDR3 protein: CSARVDRPNQPQHF
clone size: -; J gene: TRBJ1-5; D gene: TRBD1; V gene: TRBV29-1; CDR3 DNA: TGCAGCGCCGCGGGACAGGGGGGTCAGCCCCAGCATTTT; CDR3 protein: CSAAGQGGQPQHF
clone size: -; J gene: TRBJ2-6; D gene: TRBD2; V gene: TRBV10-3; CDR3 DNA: TGTGCCATCAGTGCGAGCCTAGCGGGAGCTGGGGCCAACGTCCTGACTTTC; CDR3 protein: CAISASLAGAGANVLTF
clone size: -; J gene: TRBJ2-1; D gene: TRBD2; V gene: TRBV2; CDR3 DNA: TGTGCCAGCAGTGGGACGGGGGGATCGTACAATGAGCAGTTCTTC; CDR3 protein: CASSGTGGSYNEQFF
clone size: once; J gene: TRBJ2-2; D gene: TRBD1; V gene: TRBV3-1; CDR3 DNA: TGTGCCAGCAGCCGCCGAGGGGGGACAGGCGGAACCGGGGAGCTGTTTTTT; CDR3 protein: CASSRRGGTGGTGELFF
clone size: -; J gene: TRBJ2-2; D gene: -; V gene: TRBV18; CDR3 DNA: TGTGCCAGCTCACCACTCAGCCCATCGCCCGGGGAGCTGTTTTTT; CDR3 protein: CASSPLSPSPGELFF
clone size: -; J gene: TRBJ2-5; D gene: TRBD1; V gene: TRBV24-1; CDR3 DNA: TGTGCCACCAGTGACCGCCCCGGGACAGGGCATCAAGAGACCCAGTACTTC; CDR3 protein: CATSDRPGTGHQETQYF
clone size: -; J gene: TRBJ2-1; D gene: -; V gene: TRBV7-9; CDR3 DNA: TGTGCCAGCAGCTTCGTGAGGGGGGGCCCTAATGAGCAGTTCTTC; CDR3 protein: CASSFVRGGPNEQFF
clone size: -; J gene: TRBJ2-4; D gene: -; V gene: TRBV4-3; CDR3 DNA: TGCGCCAGCAGCCAAGATTATGGCCACTTAGCCAAAAACATTCAGTACTTC; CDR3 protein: CASSQDYGHLAKNIQYF
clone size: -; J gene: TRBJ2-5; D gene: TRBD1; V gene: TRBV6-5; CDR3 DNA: TGTGCCAGCAGGCGGGACAGGGGCCAAGAGACCCAGTACTTC; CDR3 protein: CASRRDRGQETQYF
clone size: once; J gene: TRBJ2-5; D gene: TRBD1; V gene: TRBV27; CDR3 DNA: TGTGCCAGCAGTATCCTGGGACAGGGGTTCGAGACCCAGTACTTC; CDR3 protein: CASSILGQGFETQYF
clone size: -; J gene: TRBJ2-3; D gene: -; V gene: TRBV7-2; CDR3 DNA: TGTGCCAGCAGCTTAAATAGGGCGGCCTCCGGGACAGATACGCAGTATTTT; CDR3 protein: CASSLNRAASGTDTQYF
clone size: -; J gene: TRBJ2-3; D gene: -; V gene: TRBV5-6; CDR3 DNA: TGTGCCAGCAGCTTGGGTGGGGGAAACACAGATACGCAGTATTTT; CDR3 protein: CASSLGGGNTDTQYF
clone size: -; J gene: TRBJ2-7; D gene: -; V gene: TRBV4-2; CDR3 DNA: TGTGCCAGCAGCCATGACGGAGGGGGCCGGTACGAGCAGTACTTC; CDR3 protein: CASSHDGGGRYEQYF
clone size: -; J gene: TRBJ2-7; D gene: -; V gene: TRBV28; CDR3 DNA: TGTGCCAGCATCTCCGGGGCCCCTTACGAGCAGTACTTC; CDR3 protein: CASISGAPYEQYF
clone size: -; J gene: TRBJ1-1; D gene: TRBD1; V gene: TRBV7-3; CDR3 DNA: TGTGCCAGCAGCTTAGCGGGACAGGGTGAAGCTTTCTTT; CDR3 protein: CASSLAGQGEAFF
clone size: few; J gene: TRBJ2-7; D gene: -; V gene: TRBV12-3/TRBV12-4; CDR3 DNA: TGTGCCAGCAGTTTCCGGGACGAGCAGTACTTC; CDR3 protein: CASSFRDEQYF
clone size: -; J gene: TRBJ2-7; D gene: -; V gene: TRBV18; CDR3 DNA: TGTGCCAGCTCACCACCGCCTAACTTACCCTATGGAGAGCAGTACTTC; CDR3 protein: CASSPPPNLPYGEQYF